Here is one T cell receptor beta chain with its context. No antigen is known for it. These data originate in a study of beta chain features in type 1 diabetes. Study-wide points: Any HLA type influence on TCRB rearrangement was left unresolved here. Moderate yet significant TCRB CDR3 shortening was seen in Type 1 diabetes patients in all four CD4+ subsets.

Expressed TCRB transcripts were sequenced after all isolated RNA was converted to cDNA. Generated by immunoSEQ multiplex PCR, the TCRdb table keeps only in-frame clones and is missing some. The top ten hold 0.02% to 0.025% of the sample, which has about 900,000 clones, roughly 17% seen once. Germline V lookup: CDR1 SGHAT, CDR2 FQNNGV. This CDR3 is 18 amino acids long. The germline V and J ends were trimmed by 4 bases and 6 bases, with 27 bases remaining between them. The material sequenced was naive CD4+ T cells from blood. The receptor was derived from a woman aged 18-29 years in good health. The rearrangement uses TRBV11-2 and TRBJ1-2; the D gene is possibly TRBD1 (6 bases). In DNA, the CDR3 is TGTGCCAGCAGCTCCATTAGATTGCTAAACAGGGTGGCAGATGGCTACACCTTC. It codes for CASSSIRLLNRVADGYTF. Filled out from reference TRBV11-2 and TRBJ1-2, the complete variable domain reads EAGVAQSPRYKIIEKRQSVAFWCNPISGHATLYWYQQILGQGPKLLIQFQNNGVVDDSQLPKDRFSAERLKGVDSTLKIQPAKLEDSAVYLCASSSIRLLNRVADGYTFGSGTRLTVV.